This TCR beta chain was identified in a study of blood T cell repertoires in COVID-19. Authors' data handling: For nucleated cells, counts were estimated from reference gene primer amplification. Generated by immunoSEQ multiplex PCR, the TCRdb table keeps only in-frame clones and is missing some. For V, J and clone size, that table is used; D and trimming come from the DNA. Seen here are over 250,000 clones, about 85% observed once, and the top ten hold approximately 12%. The V gene's germline CDR1 is SGHRS and CDR2 YFSETQ. V shed 4 bases, J shed 2 bases, and the junction held 5 bases outside the gene matches. The length of the CDR3 is 14 residues.

The source is a human donor in a cohort sampled during active COVID-19. This rearrangement joins TRBV5-1 to TRBJ1-1; 7 positions match TRBD1. The sample comprised peripheral blood. CDR3 coding DNA: TGCGCCAGCAGCGTGACAGGGACAAACACTGAAGCTTTCTTT. It yields the protein CASSVTGTNTEAFF.